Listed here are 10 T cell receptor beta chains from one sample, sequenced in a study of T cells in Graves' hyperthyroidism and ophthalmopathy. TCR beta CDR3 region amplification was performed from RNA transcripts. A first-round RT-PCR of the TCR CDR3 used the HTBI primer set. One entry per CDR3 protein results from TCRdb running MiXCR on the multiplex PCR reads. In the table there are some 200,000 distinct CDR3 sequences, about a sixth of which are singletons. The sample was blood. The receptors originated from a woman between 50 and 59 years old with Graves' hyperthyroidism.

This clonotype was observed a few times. The CDR3 DNA reads TGCGCCAGCAGCTTGAAGAGGGACGAGACCCAGTACTTC. Translated, it gives CASSLKRDETQYF. The V and J genes are TRBV5-1 and TRBJ2-5; D tentatively reads TRBD1 or TRBD2 (5 bases each). The CDR3 is 13 residues long. Trimming left V 1 base short and J 5 bases short, with 9 bases between. CDR1 and CDR2 (germline): SGHRS, YFSETQ.

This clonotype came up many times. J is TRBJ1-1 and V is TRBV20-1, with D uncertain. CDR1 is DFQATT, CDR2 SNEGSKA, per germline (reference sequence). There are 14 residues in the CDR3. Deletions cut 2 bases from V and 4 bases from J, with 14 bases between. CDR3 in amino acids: CSARSPLEGTEAFF. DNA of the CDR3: TGCAGTGCTAGATCCCCACTGGAGGGCACTGAAGCTTTCTTT.

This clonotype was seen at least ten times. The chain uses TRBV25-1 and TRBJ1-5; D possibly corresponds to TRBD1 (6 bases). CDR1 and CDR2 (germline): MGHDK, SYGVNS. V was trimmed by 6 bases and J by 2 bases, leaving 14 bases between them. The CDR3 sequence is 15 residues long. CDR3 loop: CASRARGRGNQPQHF. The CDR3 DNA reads TGTGCCAGCAGGGCCAGGGGACGGGGCAATCAGCCCCAGCATTTT.

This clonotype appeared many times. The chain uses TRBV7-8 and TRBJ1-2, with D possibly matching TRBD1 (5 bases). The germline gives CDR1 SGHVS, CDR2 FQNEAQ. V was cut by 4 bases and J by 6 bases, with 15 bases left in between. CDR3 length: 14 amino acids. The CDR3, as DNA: TGTGCCAGCAGCTCCCAGGGCAGGAGCGATGGCTACACCTTC. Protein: CASSSQGRSDGYTF.

The CDR3 DNA is TGTGCCAGCAGCGGCAGGGTTAACACCGGGGAGCTGTTTTTT. Its protein product is CASSGRVNTGELFF. This chain joins TRBV7-2 and TRBJ2-2; D is perhaps TRBD1 (5 bases). CDR1 and CDR2 from the germline V gene are SGHTA and FQGNSA. V lost 5 bases and J 2 bases, leaving 9 bases between the germline ends. This CDR3 contains 14 residues.

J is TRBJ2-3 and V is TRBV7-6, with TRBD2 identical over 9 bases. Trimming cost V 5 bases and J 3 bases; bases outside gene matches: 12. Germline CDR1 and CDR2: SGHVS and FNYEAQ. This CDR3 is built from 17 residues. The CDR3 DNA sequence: TGTGCCAGCAGCCTTCTCACCGTTAGCGGGAGAACAGATACGCAGTATTTT. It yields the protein CASSLLTVSGRTDTQYF.

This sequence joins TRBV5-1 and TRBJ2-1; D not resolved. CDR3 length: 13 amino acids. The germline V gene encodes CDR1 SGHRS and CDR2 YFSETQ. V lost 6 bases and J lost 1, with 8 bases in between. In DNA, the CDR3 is TGCGCCAGCACAGAACCTTCCTACAATGAGCAGTTCTTC. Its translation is CASTEPSYNEQFF.

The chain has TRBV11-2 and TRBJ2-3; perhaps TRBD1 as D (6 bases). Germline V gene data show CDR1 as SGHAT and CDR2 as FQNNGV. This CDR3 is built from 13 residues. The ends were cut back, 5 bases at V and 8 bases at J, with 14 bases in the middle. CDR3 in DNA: TGTGCCAGCAGCCCCTACAGGGAAAGTACGCAGTATTTT. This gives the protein CASSPYRESTQYF.

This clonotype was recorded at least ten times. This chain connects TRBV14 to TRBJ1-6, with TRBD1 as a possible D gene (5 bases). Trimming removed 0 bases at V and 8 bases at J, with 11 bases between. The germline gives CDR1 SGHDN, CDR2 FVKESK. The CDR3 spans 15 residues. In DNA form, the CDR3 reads TGTGCCAGCAGCCAAGATCCCTCAGGGTATTCACCCCTCCACTTT. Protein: CASSQDPSGYSPLHF. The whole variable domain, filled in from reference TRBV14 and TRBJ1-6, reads EAGVTQFPSHSVIEKGQTVTLRCDPISGHDNLYWYRRVMGKEIKFLLHFVKESKQDESGMPNNRFLAERTGGTYSTLKVQPAELEDSGVYFCASSQDPSGYSPLHFGNGTRLTVT.

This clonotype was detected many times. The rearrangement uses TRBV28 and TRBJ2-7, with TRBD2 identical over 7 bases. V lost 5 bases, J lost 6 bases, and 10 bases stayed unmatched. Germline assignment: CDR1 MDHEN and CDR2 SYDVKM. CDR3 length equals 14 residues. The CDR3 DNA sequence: TGTGCCAGCAGTAGCTCGGGATTAGCGGGCGAGCAGTACTTC. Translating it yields CASSSSGLAGEQYF.